Shown below are 26 T cell receptor beta chains from a single sample sequenced in a study of T-cell reconstitution after alpha-beta-depleted transplantation in children. Unique molecular identifiers were incorporated during preparation of the TCRbeta library. TCRdb re-called the PCR reads with MiXCR, one entry per CDR3 protein. Counted here are hundreds of thousands of distinct CDR3 sequences, roughly 15% occurring once; the ten biggest clones make up around 0.96%. This sample comprised PBMCs from the stem cell graft donor, obtained from the stem cell graft. The receptors here all came from a human donor who donated a stem cell graft to a child with acute myeloid leukemia.

The chain combines TRBV15 with TRBJ2-3, with D possibly called TRBD1 or TRBD2 (5 bases each). The CDR3 is made up of 16 amino acids. Germline CDR1 is LNHNV and CDR2 is YYDKDF (reference sequence). The V end was cut by 3 bases, the J end by 11 bases, with 24 bases between. The CDR3 spells CATSSEIVRGRGGQYF. DNA of the CDR3: TGTGCCACCAGCAGCGAGATCGTCCGGGGCCGGGGTGGGCAGTATTTT.

This clonotype was found many times. V is TRBV5-8 and J is TRBJ1-2, with TRBD1 matching 7 bases. Germline loops: CDR1 SGHTS, CDR2 YDEGEE. Trimming took 4 bases from V and 7 from J; bases not matched to a gene: 13. The CDR3 spans 15 residues. CDR3 in amino acids: CASSPSDRVWGGYTF. In nucleotides, the CDR3 is TGTGCCAGCAGCCCCTCCGACAGGGTTTGGGGTGGCTACACCTTC.

The chain employs TRBV7-6 and TRBJ1-5, with D unclear. The germline gives CDR1 SGHVS, CDR2 FNYEAQ. V was cut by 2 bases and J by 4 bases, with 3 bases left in between. The CDR3 contains 12 residues. CDR3 sequence reads: CASSLWNQPQHF. The CDR3 DNA reads as TGTGCCAGCAGCTTATGGAATCAGCCCCAGCATTTT.

At least ten counts were recorded for this clonotype. Here the CDR3 reads CASSQGDWVRNEQFF. The CDR3 bases are TGTGCCAGCAGCCAAGGGGACTGGGTGAGGAATGAGCAGTTCTTC. This chain joins TRBV4-2 and TRBJ2-1; perhaps TRBD2 as D (6 bases). From germline, CDR1 is LGHNA and CDR2 YNFKEQ. This CDR3 is 15 amino acids long. Trimming removed 1 base at V and 7 bases at J, with 14 bases between.

This clonotype was counted at least ten times. This sequence joins TRBV28 and TRBJ2-7, with a weak D call TRBD1 (6 bases). V gave up 5 bases and J gave up 5 bases, with 13 bases separating them. The germline V gene encodes CDR1 MDHEN and CDR2 SYDVKM. The CDR3 loop spans 13 amino acids. This chain's CDR3 is CASSPRYRDEQYV. CDR3 sequence (DNA): TGTGCCAGCAGTCCCCGCTACAGGGACGAGCAGTACGTC.

This clonotype was counted only a few times. The V and J genes are TRBV4-1 and TRBJ2-5; 8 bases are shared with TRBD2. This CDR3 region has 17 residues. Germline V gene data show CDR1 as MGHRA and CDR2 as YSYEKL. Trimming at V came to 0 bases and at J to 3 bases, leaving 9 bases not matched to a gene. For the CDR3, the DNA is TGCGCCAGCAGCCAAGAGAGGGAGCGGGGGTGGGAAGAGACCCAGTACTTC. Its translation: CASSQERERGWEETQYF.

This clonotype was detected a few times. J is TRBJ2-2 and V is TRBV20-1; perhaps TRBD2 as D (5 bases). In germline, CDR1 is DFQATT, CDR2 SNEGSKA (reference sequence). The CDR3 loop spans 14 amino acids. Trimming took 6 bases from V and 2 from J, leaving 13 bases between them. Here the CDR3 reads CSAGGQINTGELFF. DNA of the CDR3: TGCAGTGCCGGCGGGCAGATAAACACCGGGGAGCTGTTTTTT.

This clonotype was counted only a few times. The chain couples TRBV20-1 to TRBJ2-1, with 14 nucleotides matching TRBD2. The CDR3 is made up of 20 amino acids. The J segment lost 0 bases and the V segment lost 2 bases, leaving 12 bases of the junction unmatched. Germline-derived CDR1 and CDR2 are DFQATT and SNEGSKA (reference sequence). The CDR3 DNA reads TGCAGTGCTAGAAACCCGGGACTAGCGGGGGACCAGAGCTCCTACAATGAGCAGTTCTTC. Its translation is CSARNPGLAGDQSSYNEQFF.

This clonotype was counted many times. The chain combines TRBV20-1 with TRBJ1-6; 9 nucleotides match TRBD1. Germline-derived CDR1 and CDR2 are DFQATT and SNEGSKA (reference sequence). V was pared by 0 bases and J by 9 bases, with 3 bases of the junction left unmatched. The CDR3 totals 14 residues. CDR3 in DNA: TGCAGTGCTAGAGAGGGGACAGGGTTTTCACCCCTCCACTTT. Its protein product is CSAREGTGFSPLHF.

This clonotype was detected a few times. V usage is TRBV7-2 and J usage is TRBJ2-5; 8 bases are a match to TRBD1. Germline V gene lookup returns CDR1 SGHTA and CDR2 FQGNSA. The CDR3 length is 18 residues. V gave up 0 bases and J gave up 2 bases; unmatched junction bases: 11. In nucleotides, the CDR3 is TGTGCCAGCAGCTTAGCCCTCAGGGACAGGATCCAACAAGAGACCCAGTACTTC. Amino acids: CASSLALRDRIQQETQYF.

This clonotype has a single count. Relative to the germline gene, one junction end is altered; a read error may explain this. V and J are TRBV12-3 or TRBV12-4 and TRBJ2-1; TRBD2 matches at 10 bases. The CDR3 runs to 20 residues. CDR3 loop: CASSPEGLAGAESSNNEQFF. CDR3 bases: TGTGCCAGCAGTCCGGAAGGGCTAGCGGGGGCCGAAAGCTCCAACAATGAGCAGTTCTTC.

There are many counts of this clonotype. The chain couples TRBV20-1 to TRBJ2-1; 10 bases agree with TRBD2. The junction had 3 bases not matched to a gene; V was cut back by 3 bases and J by 7 bases. The CDR3 runs 13 residues. CDR1 and CDR2 from the germline V gene are DFQATT and SNEGSKA (reference sequence). The CDR3, as DNA: TGCAGTGCTAGTCTACTAGCGGGAAATGAGCAGTTCTTC. Translated, it gives CSASLLAGNEQFF.

This clonotype was picked up many times. The DNA of the CDR3 is TGTGCCAGCAGCTTAGGAGGTCGGACTTACGAGCAGTACTTC. The encoded protein is CASSLGGRTYEQYF. The chain combines TRBV7-9 with TRBJ2-7; possible D gene TRBD2, 5 bases. The ends were cut back, 1 base at V and 4 bases at J, with 11 bases in the middle. Germline V lookup: CDR1 SEHNR, CDR2 FQNEAQ (reference sequence). CDR3 length: 14 residues.

This clonotype came up a few times. The rearrangement links TRBV4-1 to TRBJ2-1; D gene uncertain. This CDR3 is built from 15 residues. With 7 bases removed from V and 0 bases from J, the gap between germline ends came to 13 bases. The germline V gene encodes CDR1 MGHRA and CDR2 YSYEKL. The CDR3 DNA follows: TGCGCCAGCACCCTTGGACCCCGCTCCTACAATGAGCAGTTCTTC. Protein sequence: CASTLGPRSYNEQFF.

The rearrangement uses TRBV11-1 and TRBJ1-1; 8 nucleotides align to TRBD1. This CDR3 region has 18 residues. V lost 5 bases and J lost 1; bases outside the gene matches: 15. The germline gives CDR1 SGHAT, CDR2 FQDESV (reference sequence). DNA for the CDR3: TGTGCCAGCAGCCGCTTAAGGTCGACAGGGGCGAGGAACACTGAAGCTTTCTTT. This translates into CASSRLRSTGARNTEAFF.

As to this clonotype: This could be a read error, since a much larger clone is one nucleotide away. The chain couples TRBV20-1 to TRBJ2-3; D may be TRBD1 or TRBD2 (6 bases each). V was shortened by 0 bases and J by 2 bases, with 9 bases between the two germline ends. This CDR3 has 14 amino acids. The germline V gene encodes CDR1 DFQATT and CDR2 SNEGSKA (reference sequence). CDR3 in amino acids: CSARDGGHTDTQYF. In DNA form, the CDR3 reads TGCAGTGCTAGAGATGGGGGGCACACAGATACGCAGTATTTT.

This chain links TRBV7-8 with TRBJ2-3; D could derive from TRBD1 or TRBD2 (5 bases each). The CDR3 is made up of 17 amino acids. The germline V gene encodes CDR1 SGHVS and CDR2 FQNEAQ. Trimming cost V 5 bases and J 4 bases, with 22 bases left between them. The CDR3 sequence is CASSPSVGTTNADTQYF. The CDR3 nucleotides read TGTGCCAGCAGCCCCTCCGTTGGGACCACCAATGCAGATACGCAGTATTTT. Supplemented by reference TRBV7-8 and TRBJ2-3, the full variable domain reads GAGVSQSPRYKVAKRGQDVALRCDPISGHVSLFWYQQALGQGPEFLTYFQNEAQLDKSGLPSDRFFAERPEGSVSTLKIQRTQQEDSAVYLCASSPSVGTTNADTQYFGPGTRLTVL.

CDR3 residues: CASSSRLRRNYEQYF. CDR3 DNA sequence: TGTGCCAGCAGCTCTCGACTCCGGCGAAATTACGAGCAGTACTTC. The V and J genes are TRBV13 and TRBJ2-7; D gene unclear. The CDR3 contains 15 residues. V gave up 4 bases and J gave up 4 bases, with 17 bases separating them. The V gene's germline CDR1 is PRHDT and CDR2 FYEKMQ (reference sequence). Variable domain in full (rest from reference TRBV13 and TRBJ2-7): AAGVIQSPRHLIKEKRETATLKCYPIPRHDTVYWYQQGPGQDPQFLISFYEKMQSDKGSIPDRFSAQQFSDYHSELNMSSLELGDSALYFCASSSRLRRNYEQYFGPGTRLTVT.

The table lists this clonotype with many counts. CDR3 protein: CSARGGTKGETQYF. The CDR3 nucleotides read TGCAGTGCTAGGGGAGGGACCAAGGGGGAGACCCAGTACTTC. The J gene is TRBJ2-5, the V gene TRBV20-1; 7 bases agree with TRBD2. The CDR3 length is 14 residues. Germline lookup yields CDR1 DFQATT and CDR2 SNEGSKA (reference sequence). The V segment lost 3 bases and the J segment 5 bases; nucleotides outside the gene matches: 9.

The chain carries TRBV5-1 and TRBJ2-1; D might be TRBD2 (5 bases). The CDR3 is 12 residues long. Germline V gene data show CDR1 as SGHRS and CDR2 as YFSETQ. Trimming stripped 4 bases from V and 7 bases from J, with 9 bases between. Written as DNA, the CDR3 is TGCGCCAGCAGCCGGAGAGGGAATGAGCAGTTCTTC. Amino acid sequence: CASSRRGNEQFF.

The J gene is TRBJ2-5, the V gene TRBV28; 11 bases are shared with TRBD2. After removal of 5 bases from V and 5 bases from J, the junction contained 10 bases not matched to a gene. CDR1 is MDHEN, CDR2 SYDVKM, per germline. The CDR3 covers 16 residues. The CDR3 DNA follows: TGTGCCAGCAGTGATTCCGTAGCGGGGGGGCAGGAGACCCAGTACTTC. It yields the protein CASSDSVAGGQETQYF.

This sequence joins TRBV4-1 and TRBJ2-5, with 13 positions matching TRBD2. CDR1 is MGHRA, CDR2 YSYEKL, per germline. J gave up 3 bases and V 1 base, and 5 bases lay outside the gene matches. The CDR3 covers 17 residues. CDR3 region: CASSQVGLAGEEETQYF. In DNA, the CDR3 is TGCGCCAGCAGCCAAGTCGGACTAGCGGGGGAGGAAGAGACCCAGTACTTC.

The CDR3, as DNA: TGTGCCAGCAGCCCCGACCCCTCCTACAATGAGCAGTTCTTC. This sequence encodes CASSPDPSYNEQFF. This rearrangement joins TRBV7-9 to TRBJ2-1, with no clear D. The CDR3 totals 14 residues. The V gene lost 5 bases and the J gene lost 0 bases, with 8 bases spanning the gap. Per the germline V gene, CDR1 is SEHNR and CDR2 is FQNEAQ (reference sequence).

This clonotype was observed many times. V is TRBV7-2 and J is TRBJ1-5, with D tentatively TRBD1 (5 bases). The CDR3 runs to 15 residues. V lost 4 bases, J lost 0 bases, and 10 bases lay in between. The germline gives CDR1 SGHTA, CDR2 FQGNSA. The CDR3 DNA is TGTGCCAGCAGCTCAACAGGCTCTAGCAATCAGCCCCAGCATTTT. This codes for CASSSTGSSNQPQHF.

This clonotype was found many times. The CDR3 bases are TGTGCCAGCAGCTTGGGAGCGGGAGGCAATCAGCCCCAGCATTTT. Translation gives CASSLGAGGNQPQHF. The chain employs TRBV7-2 and TRBJ1-5; no clear D. The length of the CDR3 is 15 residues. The V end lost 3 bases, the J end lost 2 bases, and 11 bases lay between the germline ends. The V gene's germline CDR1 is SGHTA and CDR2 FQGNSA.

This clonotype has a count of ten or more. This sequence joins TRBV7-9 and TRBJ1-1; a possible D gene is TRBD1 (6 bases). Trimming took 1 base from V and 4 from J, leaving 13 bases between them. CDR3 length: 15 amino acids. Germline values: CDR1 SEHNR, CDR2 FQNEAQ (reference sequence). The CDR3 DNA reads as TGTGCCAGCAGCTTAGGCGGGGGCCGAACCACTGAAGCTTTCTTT. Translation gives CASSLGGGRTTEAFF.